This T cell receptor beta chain is drawn from a study of blood T cell repertoires in COVID-19. Overall study: The origin of the acute and convalescent COVID-19 samples was the United States, Italy and Spain.

Germline V gene lookup returns CDR1 LNHDA and CDR2 SQIVND (reference sequence). This CDR3 spans 15 amino acids. Trimming took off 2 bases at V and 8 bases at J, with 18 bases between the two ends. Donors were grouped by their self-reported clinical history. Resolution of symptoms, clearance, or two negative PCRs was present in recovered Cohort 3 donors. Only in-frame clones appear in the TCRdb table, and some are missing; sequencing was by immunoSEQ multiplex PCR. The data contain around 110,000 clones, 84% of them singletons. Sequencing used PBMCs or T cells enriched from blood (not recorded which). The receptor was derived from a woman aged 25 to 39 who had recovered from COVID-19. This rearrangement joins TRBV19 to TRBJ1-2; D is unresolved. This CDR3 reads CASSISYRDFGGYTF. CDR3 bases: TGTGCCAGTAGTATATCATACCGGGATTTTGGGGGCTACACCTTC. The full variable domain, in which reference TRBV19 and TRBJ1-2 provide the parts outside the CDR3, is DGGITQSPKYLFRKEGQNVTLSCEQNLNHDAMYWYRQDPGQGLRLIYYSQIVNDFQKGDIAEGYSVSREKKESFPLTVTSAQKNPTAFYLCASSISYRDFGGYTFGSGTRLTVV.